A single sample is the source of the 2 T cell receptor beta chains below, sequenced in a study of CD8 T cells in Susac syndrome. The RNA input was roughly 0.5 to 1 ug, and it was reverse transcribed with random hexamers. Each CDR3 protein gets one entry after TCRdb re-called the immunoSEQ multiplex PCR reads with MiXCR. There are 200,000 or so distinct CDR3 sequences in the sample; 90% to 96% occur only once, and 0.098% lies in the top ten. Sequencing input: CD4+ T cells from PBMCs. The receptors were gathered from a human donor with Susac syndrome.

This CDR3 is CASTLSGVSPDRAKNIQYF. In DNA form, the CDR3 reads TGCGCCAGCACCTTATCGGGCGTCTCCCCCGATCGGGCCAAAAACATTCAGTACTTC. V usage is TRBV5-1 and J usage is TRBJ2-4; D not resolved. V lost 6 bases and J 1 base, leaving 26 bases between the germline ends. The CDR3 covers 19 residues. Germline assignment: CDR1 SGHRS and CDR2 YFSETQ. The whole variable domain, remainder taken from reference TRBV5-1 and TRBJ2-4, is KAGVTQTPRYLIKTRGQQVTLSCSPISGHRSVSWYQQTPGQGLQFLFEYFSETQRNKGNFPGRFSGRQFSNSRSEMNVSTLELGDSALYLCASTLSGVSPDRAKNIQYFGAGTRLSVL.

V and J are TRBV20-1 and TRBJ2-5; 8 bases agree with TRBD2. V shed 6 bases and J 2 bases; nucleotides not matched to a gene: 11. There are 15 residues in the CDR3. CDR1 and CDR2 (germline): DFQATT, SNEGSKA (reference sequence). CDR3 region: CSAGILAGRQETQYF. For the CDR3, the DNA is TGCAGTGCCGGAATTTTAGCGGGGAGACAAGAGACCCAGTACTTC.